This T cell receptor beta chain was found in a study of blood T cell repertoires in COVID-19. About the study: Spain, Italy and the United States supplied samples that represented acute and convalescent COVID-19. In each case, the material was cDNA or gDNA derived from T cells, B-cell-depleted T cells, or PBMCs.

The repertoire was sequenced with immunoSEQ multiplex PCR; TCRdb's copy has only in-frame clones and lacks some. The data show about 400,000 clones, around 90% seen once. The J segment lost 6 bases and the V segment lost 10 bases, leaving 13 bases of the junction unmatched. This CDR3 has 16 amino acids. From germline, CDR1 is MDHEN and CDR2 SYDVKM. The chain uses TRBV28 and TRBJ1-6; TRBD1 matches 9 bases. The source of this sequence is a human donor in a cohort sampled during active COVID-19. The sequenced material came from peripheral blood. CDR3 in amino acids: CATHQSSGQGNSPLHF. The CDR3 DNA sequence: TGTGCCACCCACCAATCTTCGGGACAGGGTAATTCACCCCTCCACTTT.